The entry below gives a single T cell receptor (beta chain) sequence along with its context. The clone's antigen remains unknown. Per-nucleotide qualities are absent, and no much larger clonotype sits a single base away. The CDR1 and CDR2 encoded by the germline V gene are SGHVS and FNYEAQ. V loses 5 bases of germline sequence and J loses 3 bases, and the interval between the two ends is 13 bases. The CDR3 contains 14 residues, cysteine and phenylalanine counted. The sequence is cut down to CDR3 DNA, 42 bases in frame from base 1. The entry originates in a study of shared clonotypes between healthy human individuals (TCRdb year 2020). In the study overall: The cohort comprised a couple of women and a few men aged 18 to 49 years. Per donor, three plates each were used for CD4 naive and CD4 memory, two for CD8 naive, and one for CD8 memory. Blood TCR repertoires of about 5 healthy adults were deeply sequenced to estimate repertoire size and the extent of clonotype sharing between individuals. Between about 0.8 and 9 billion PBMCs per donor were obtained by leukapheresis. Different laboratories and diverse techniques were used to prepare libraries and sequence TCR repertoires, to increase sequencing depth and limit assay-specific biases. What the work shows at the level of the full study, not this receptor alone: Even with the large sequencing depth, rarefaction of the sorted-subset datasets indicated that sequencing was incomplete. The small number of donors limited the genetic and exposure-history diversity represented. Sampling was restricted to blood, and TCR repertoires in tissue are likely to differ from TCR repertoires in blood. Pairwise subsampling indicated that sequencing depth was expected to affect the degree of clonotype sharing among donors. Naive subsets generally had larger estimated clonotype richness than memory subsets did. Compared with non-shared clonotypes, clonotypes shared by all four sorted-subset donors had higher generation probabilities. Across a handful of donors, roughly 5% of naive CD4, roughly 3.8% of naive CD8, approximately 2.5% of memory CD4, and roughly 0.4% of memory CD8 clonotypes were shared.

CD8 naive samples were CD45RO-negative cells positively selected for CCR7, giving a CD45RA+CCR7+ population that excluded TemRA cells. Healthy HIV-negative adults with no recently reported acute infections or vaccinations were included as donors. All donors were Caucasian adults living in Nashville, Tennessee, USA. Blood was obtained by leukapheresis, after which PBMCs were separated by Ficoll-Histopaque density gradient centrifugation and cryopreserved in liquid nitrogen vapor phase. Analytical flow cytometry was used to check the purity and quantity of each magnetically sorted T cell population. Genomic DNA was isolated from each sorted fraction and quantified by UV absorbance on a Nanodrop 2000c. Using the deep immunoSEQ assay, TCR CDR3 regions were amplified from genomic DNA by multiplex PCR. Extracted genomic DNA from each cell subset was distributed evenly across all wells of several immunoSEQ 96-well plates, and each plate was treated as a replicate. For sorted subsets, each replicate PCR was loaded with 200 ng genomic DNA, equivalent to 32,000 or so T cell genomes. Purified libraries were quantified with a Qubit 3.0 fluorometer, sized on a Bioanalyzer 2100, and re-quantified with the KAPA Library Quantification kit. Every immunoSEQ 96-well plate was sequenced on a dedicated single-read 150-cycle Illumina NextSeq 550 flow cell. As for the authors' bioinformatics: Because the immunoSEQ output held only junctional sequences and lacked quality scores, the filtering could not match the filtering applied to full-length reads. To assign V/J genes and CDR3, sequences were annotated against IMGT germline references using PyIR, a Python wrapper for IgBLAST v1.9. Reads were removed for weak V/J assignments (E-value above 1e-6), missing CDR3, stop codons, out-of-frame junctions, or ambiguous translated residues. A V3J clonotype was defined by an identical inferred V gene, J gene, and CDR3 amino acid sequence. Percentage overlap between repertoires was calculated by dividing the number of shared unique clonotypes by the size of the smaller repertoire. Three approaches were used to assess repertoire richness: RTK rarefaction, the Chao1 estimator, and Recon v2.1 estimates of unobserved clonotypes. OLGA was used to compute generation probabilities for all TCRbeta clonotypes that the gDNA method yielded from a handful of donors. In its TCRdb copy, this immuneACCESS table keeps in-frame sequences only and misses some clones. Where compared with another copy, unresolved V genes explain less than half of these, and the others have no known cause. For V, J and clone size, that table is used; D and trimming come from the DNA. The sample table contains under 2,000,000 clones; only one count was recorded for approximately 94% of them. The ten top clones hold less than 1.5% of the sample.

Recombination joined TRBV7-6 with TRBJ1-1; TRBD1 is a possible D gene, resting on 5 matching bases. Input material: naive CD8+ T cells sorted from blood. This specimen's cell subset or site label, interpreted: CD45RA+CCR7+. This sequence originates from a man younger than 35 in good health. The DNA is TGTGCCAGCAGCCAAATACGGGGGTACACTGAAGCTTTCTTT. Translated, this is CASSQIRGYTEAFF.